A single sample gave rise to the 21 T cell receptor beta chains below, sequenced in a study of blood T cell repertoires in COVID-19. Method: immunoSEQ multiplex PCR; TCRdb's copy keeps in-frame clones and lacks some. The table lists fewer than 200,000 clones, approximately 83% of them singletons. Material: peripheral blood. The receptors were gathered from a human donor in a cohort sampled during active COVID-19.

The chain joins TRBV6-4 to TRBJ2-1; TRBD2 aligns across 8 bases. CDR1 and CDR2 from the germline V gene are MRHNA and SNTAGT. Trimming took 3 bases from V and 2 from J; bases not matched to a gene: 6. CDR3 length: 16 residues. The CDR3 coding sequence is TGTGCCAGCAGTGATCGTGGCGGGGGGACCTACAATGAGCAGTTCTTC. It codes for CASSDRGGGTYNEQFF.

This rearrangement joins TRBV30 to TRBJ1-1, with D possibly TRBD1 on 6 matching bases. Trimming cost V 0 bases and J 5 bases, with 13 bases left between them. The CDR3 is made up of 14 amino acids. The V gene's germline CDR1 is GTSNPN and CDR2 SVGIG (reference sequence). CDR3 bases: TGTGCCTGGAGTGTACGGGAGGGGGGGACTGAAGCTTTCTTT. The encoded protein is CAWSVREGGTEAFF.

The chain links TRBV21-1 to TRBJ2-5; the D call TRBD1 from the table was never checked on the DNA. TRBV21-1 is a pseudogene segment. The CDR3 spans 14 residues. In nucleotides, the CDR3 is TGTGCCAGCAGCAATTCGGCACAGCAAGAGACCCAGTACTTC. Protein: CASSNSAQQETQYF.

The chain recombines TRBV7-2 with TRBJ2-3, with 15 bases that match TRBD2. The junction had 4 bases not matched to a gene; V was cut back by 5 bases and J by 4 bases. The CDR3 loop spans 16 amino acids. Germline V gene sequence: CDR1 SGHTA, CDR2 FQGNSA. This CDR3 is CASSPGLAGGPDTQYF. The CDR3 nucleotides read TGTGCCAGCAGCCCAGGACTAGCGGGAGGGCCAGATACGCAGTATTTT.

CDR3 residues: CASSHQRDRTSDEQYF. CDR3 nucleotides: TGTGCCAGCAGCCACCAAAGGGACAGAACTTCCGACGAGCAGTACTTC. The chain links TRBV7-2 to TRBJ2-7; 7 bases fit TRBD1. CDR1 and CDR2 (germline): SGHTA, FQGNSA. The CDR3 is made up of 16 amino acids. V lost 5 bases to trimming and J lost 5 bases; unmatched junction nucleotides: 15.

The CDR3: CASSLKTGGDEQYF. The DNA of the CDR3 is TGTGCCAGCAGTCTAAAGACAGGGGGGGACGAGCAGTACTTC. The genes are TRBV6-5 and TRBJ2-7; 9 nucleotides match TRBD1. Germline trimming cut 5 bases from V and 5 bases from J; bases unmatched to any gene: 7. The CDR3 runs to 14 residues. Germline V gene data show CDR1 as MNHEY and CDR2 as SVGAGI.

The V call is TRBV9, the J call TRBJ2-3; TRBD2 matches at 7 bases. Germline CDR1 reads SGDLS; CDR2 reads YYNGEE. V lost 4 bases, J lost 6 bases, and 14 bases stayed unmatched. The CDR3 runs 16 residues. The CDR3 bases are TGTGCCAGCAGCTTTACCGCCGGGACTAAGGAGGATACGCAGTATTTT. Amino acid sequence: CASSFTAGTKEDTQYF.

The genes are TRBV10-1 and TRBJ2-1, with TRBD1 matching 9 bases. Trimming cost V 8 bases and J 7 bases; bases outside gene matches: 9. CDR1 and CDR2 (germline): WNHNN, SYGVQD (reference sequence). The CDR3 consists of 14 residues. DNA of the CDR3: TGCGCCAGCCAGGACAGGGGAGGAAGAAATGAGCAGTTCTTC. It yields the protein CASQDRGGRNEQFF.

The chain recombines TRBV5-4 with TRBJ2-1; D not resolved. Germline CDR1 reads SGHNT; CDR2 reads YYREEE (reference sequence). V shed 0 bases and J shed 10 bases, with 5 bases lying between them. The CDR3 loop spans 11 amino acids. CDR3 bases: TGTGCCAGCAGCTTGGTGGGCGAGCAGTTCTTC. It codes for CASSLVGEQFF.

The genes are TRBV5-1 and TRBJ1-5, with 7 positions matching TRBD1. This CDR3 has 15 residues. Looked up from germline, CDR1 is SGHRS and CDR2 is YFSETQ. V lost 0 bases, J lost 4 bases, and 4 bases stayed unmatched. Here the CDR3 reads CASSLAGQVNQPQHF. CDR3 bases: TGCGCCAGCAGCTTGGCCGGACAGGTGAATCAGCCCCAGCATTTT.

The gene calls are TRBV27 and TRBJ2-7; 9 bases line up with TRBD1. Looked up from germline, CDR1 is MNHEY and CDR2 is SMNVEV (reference sequence). The CDR3 extends over 15 amino acids. J was trimmed by 1 base and V by 8 bases; bases with no gene match: 9. CDR3 amino acids: CASSRPGTGSYEQYF. CDR3 nucleotides: TGTGCCAGCTCTCGTCCCGGGACAGGGTCCTACGAGCAGTACTTC.

The rearrangement links TRBV4-3 to TRBJ2-7, with 7 positions matching TRBD2. CDR3 length: 15 amino acids. V shed 3 bases, J shed 2 bases, and the junction held 7 bases outside the gene matches. Germline values: CDR1 LGHNA, CDR2 YSLEER. CDR3 bases: TGCGCCAGCAGCCAGGAGTTCCGGGGGGCCTACGAGCAGTACTTC. Its translation is CASSQEFRGAYEQYF.

This clone was found a few times. This chain connects TRBV27 to TRBJ1-2; 9 bases fit TRBD1. Trimming took 5 bases from V and 4 from J; bases not matched to a gene: 11. The CDR3 sequence is 16 residues long. Looked up from germline, CDR1 is MNHEY and CDR2 is SMNVEV (reference sequence). The CDR3 nucleotides are TGTGCCAGCAGTCGAGACCCGACAGGGGGTGTCTATGGCTACACCTTC. This gives the protein CASSRDPTGGVYGYTF.

This chain links TRBV3-1 (or the pseudogene TRBV3-2) with TRBJ2-7; the D gene is possibly TRBD2 (6 bases). Germline CDR1 LGHDT, CDR2 YNNKEL (reference sequence). Trimming took off 3 bases at V and 2 bases at J, with 8 bases between the two ends. CDR3 size: 13 residues. This CDR3 reads CASSQGLPYEQYF. In DNA, the CDR3 is TGTGCCAGCAGCCAGGGACTCCCCTACGAGCAGTACTTC.

The chain links TRBV5-1 to TRBJ2-7; D unclear. The CDR3 is made up of 13 amino acids. Germline CDR1 SGHRS, CDR2 YFSETQ. V dropped 4 bases and J dropped 3 bases, with 11 bases sitting between them. Here the CDR3 DNA reads TGCGCCAGCAGCATCGGGTTGCACTACGAGCAGTACTTC. Residues: CASSIGLHYEQYF.

This clone appeared once. The chain is built from TRBV19 and TRBJ2-7; 7 nucleotides agree with TRBD1. CDR1 LNHDA and CDR2 SQIVND come from the germline V gene (reference sequence). V shed 5 bases, J shed 4 bases, and the junction held 5 bases outside the gene matches. CDR3 size: 13 residues. This CDR3 is CASSPGTAYEQYF. Written as DNA, the CDR3 is TGTGCCAGTAGTCCCGGGACAGCTTACGAGCAGTACTTC. Using reference TRBV19 and TRBJ2-7 for the parts outside the CDR3, the full variable domain is DGGITQSPKYLFRKEGQNVTLSCEQNLNHDAMYWYRQDPGQGLRLIYYSQIVNDFQKGDIAEGYSVSREKKESFPLTVTSAQKNPTAFYLCASSPGTAYEQYFGPGTRLTVT.

V is TRBV5-1 and J is TRBJ2-5; no firm D call. V was cut by 0 bases and J by 5 bases, with 17 bases left in between. The germline V gene has CDR1 SGHRS and CDR2 YFSETQ. The CDR3 consists of 16 residues. CDR3: CASSLEARLGGETQYF. The DNA for the CDR3 is TGCGCCAGCAGCTTGGAGGCCAGGTTGGGTGGGGAGACCCAGTACTTC.

This clone was picked up one time. The chain couples TRBV9 to TRBJ2-5, with 7 bases aligning to TRBD2. The germline CDR1 and CDR2 sequences are SGDLS and YYNGEE. V lost 2 bases to trimming and J lost 2 bases; unmatched junction nucleotides: 3. The CDR3 runs to 14 residues. The CDR3 loop reads CASSVLAAQETQYF. In nucleotides, the CDR3 is TGTGCCAGCAGCGTCCTAGCGGCTCAAGAGACCCAGTACTTC.

This clone showed up many times. The chain recombines TRBV19 with TRBJ2-7; 9 bases line up with TRBD1. The CDR3 contains 15 residues. The V and J ends lost 6 bases and 2 bases, in that order; junction bases with no gene match: 8. In germline, CDR1 is LNHDA, CDR2 SQIVND (reference sequence). This CDR3 reads CASRISGTGPYEQYF. The CDR3 DNA is TGTGCCAGTAGAATCTCCGGGACAGGGCCCTACGAGCAGTACTTC.

The rearrangement joins TRBV7-2 to TRBJ2-3, with D possibly matching TRBD2 (6 bases). CDR1 is SGHTA and CDR2 is FQGNSA in the germline V gene. The V end lost 1 base, the J end lost 6 bases, and 11 bases lay between the germline ends. The CDR3 is made up of 14 amino acids. For the CDR3, the DNA is TGTGCCAGCAGCTTAGGGGGGGTTTCCGATACGCAGTATTTT. It codes for CASSLGGVSDTQYF.

The chain links TRBV6-2 or TRBV6-3 to TRBJ2-7; tentatively, D is TRBD1 (5 bases). The CDR3 sequence is 16 residues long. Germline V gene sequence: CDR1 MNHEY, CDR2 SVGEGT. V was pared by 2 bases and J by 0 bases, with 14 bases between. DNA for the CDR3: TGTGCCAGCAGTTACGCTGACGACAGTCTCTCCTACGAGCAGTACTTC. Its protein is CASSYADDSLSYEQYF.